The 26 T cell receptor beta chains below were found in one sample sequenced in a study of T-cell reconstitution after alpha-beta-depleted transplantation in children. Preparing the TCRbeta library involved the use of unique molecular identifiers. TCRdb ran MiXCR on the PCR reads and lists one entry per CDR3 protein. The sample carries about 610,000 distinct CDR3 sequences, more than 9% recorded once. Material: PBMCs from the stem cell graft donor, obtained from the stem cell graft. The receptors originated from a human donor who donated a stem cell graft to a child with acute myeloid leukemia.

The V and J genes are TRBV6-5 and TRBJ2-1, with 7 nucleotides matching TRBD1. CDR1 and CDR2 (germline): MNHEY, SVGAGI. The CDR3 is 18 residues long. J was trimmed by 4 bases and V by 3 bases; bases with no gene match: 15. Here the CDR3 reads CASSYSPPPGQTYNEQFF. In nucleotides, the CDR3 is TGTGCCAGCAGTTATTCTCCCCCCCCGGGACAGACGTACAATGAGCAGTTCTTC.

The chain carries TRBV5-1 and TRBJ1-4, with TRBD1 identical over 9 bases. V trimming: 4 bases; J trimming: 16 bases; junction bases outside the gene matches: 8. This CDR3 has 12 amino acids. Germline lookup yields CDR1 SGHRS and CDR2 YFSETQ. The CDR3 coding sequence is TGCGCCAGCAGCGATCCCGGGACAGGGAAGTTTTTT. Translated: CASSDPGTGKFF. Using reference TRBV5-1 and TRBJ1-4 for the parts outside the CDR3, the full variable domain is KAGVTQTPRYLIKTRGQQVTLSCSPISGHRSVSWYQQTPGQGLQFLFEYFSETQRNKGNFPGRFSGRQFSNSRSEMNVSTLELGDSALYLCASSDPGTGKFFGSGTQLSVL.

This clonotype was counted at least ten times. As DNA, the CDR3 is TGCAGCGTTGATCGGGCTCGGGAGACCCAGTACTTC. It yields the protein CSVDRARETQYF. The chain joins TRBV29-1 to TRBJ2-5; D not certain. Germline-derived CDR1 and CDR2 are SQVTM and ANQGSEA. The V end was cut by 3 bases, the J end by 5 bases, with 10 bases between. The CDR3 runs to 12 residues.

This clonotype has just a few counts. The chain uses TRBV11-2 and TRBJ2-3; 13 bases are shared with TRBD2. V lost 5 bases and J lost 3; bases outside the gene matches: 8. Germline lookup yields CDR1 SGHAT and CDR2 FQNNGV. The CDR3 runs 17 residues. The CDR3 coding sequence is TGTGCCAGCAGCACGCGGACTAGCGGGAGTAAAACAGATACGCAGTATTTT. Translated: CASSTRTSGSKTDTQYF.

This chain connects TRBV15 to TRBJ1-1; 7 nucleotides align to TRBD1. Trimming took 3 bases from V and 9 from J; bases not matched to a gene: 10. The CDR3 runs 14 residues. The germline CDR1 and CDR2 sequences are LNHNV and YYDKDF (reference sequence). The CDR3 region is CATSRDQTGNKAFF. The CDR3, as DNA: TGTGCCACCAGCAGGGACCAGACAGGGAATAAAGCTTTCTTT.

This clonotype appeared many times. The chain links TRBV29-1 to TRBJ2-2; D may be TRBD1 (6 bases). In germline, CDR1 is SQVTM, CDR2 ANQGSEA. The CDR3 sequence is 12 residues long. V shed 6 bases and J shed 6 bases, with 11 bases lying between them. CDR3 sequence (DNA): TGCAGCGTCCTTGGGGGCGCCGGGGAGCTGTTTTTT. The encoded protein is CSVLGGAGELFF.

This clonotype came up a few times. The genes are TRBV6-5 and TRBJ1-1, with 9 bases aligning to TRBD1. Germline CDR1 MNHEY, CDR2 SVGAGI. This CDR3 is built from 13 residues. The trim removed 3 bases at V and 9 bases at J, leaving 5 bases unmatched. CDR3 coding DNA: TGTGCCAGCAGTTATGGGACAGGGACGAAAGCTTTCTTT. Protein product: CASSYGTGTKAFF.

In its sample, this clonotype was seen a few times. The chain employs TRBV4-3 and TRBJ2-3, with D possibly being TRBD1 or TRBD2 (6 bases each). Deletions cut 0 bases from V and 3 bases from J, with 16 bases between. Germline V gene sequence: CDR1 LGHNA, CDR2 YSLEER. CDR3 length: 17 amino acids. CDR3 DNA sequence: TGCGCCAGCAGCCAAGATACTGTGTCGGGGGCGACAGATACGCAGTATTTT. It specifies CASSQDTVSGATDTQYF.

The gene calls are TRBV20-1 and TRBJ2-7, with 7 bases that match TRBD2. The J segment lost 2 bases and the V segment lost 4 bases, leaving 5 bases of the junction unmatched. The germline gives CDR1 DFQATT, CDR2 SNEGSKA (reference sequence). The CDR3 sequence is 13 residues long. This chain's CDR3 is CSATGRSPYEQYF. DNA for the CDR3: TGCAGTGCTACCGGGAGGTCCCCCTACGAGCAGTACTTC.

There are many counts of this clonotype. The chain couples TRBV20-1 to TRBJ2-7; the match to TRBD2 covers 10 bases. The length of the CDR3 is 15 residues. J gave up 7 bases and V 4 bases, and 13 bases lay outside the gene matches. CDR1 and CDR2 (germline): DFQATT, SNEGSKA (reference sequence). This CDR3 reads CSATLAGPIRPEQYF. The CDR3 DNA sequence: TGCAGTGCTACACTAGCGGGACCCATCCGCCCGGAGCAGTACTTC.

The J gene is TRBJ2-7, the V gene TRBV12-3 or TRBV12-4; 9 nucleotides match TRBD2. V gave up 3 bases and J gave up 6 bases; unmatched junction bases: 9. The CDR3 sequence is 15 residues long. CDR3 in amino acids: CASSFPTSGLFEQYF. CDR3 in DNA: TGTGCCAGCAGTTTCCCGACTAGCGGCCTATTCGAGCAGTACTTC.

There are many counts of this clonotype. The chain links TRBV20-1 to TRBJ2-3; 14 bases match TRBD2. Germline values: CDR1 DFQATT, CDR2 SNEGSKA (reference sequence). CDR3 length: 17 residues. V trimming: 0 bases; J trimming: 5 bases; junction bases outside the gene matches: 7. CDR3 residues: CSARDPGLAGVRDTQYF. The DNA of the CDR3 is TGCAGTGCTAGAGACCCGGGACTAGCGGGAGTTAGAGATACGCAGTATTTT.

The chain combines TRBV3-1 with TRBJ2-2, with 13 bases that match TRBD2. Per germline, CDR1 LGHDT and CDR2 YNNKEL (reference sequence). V was pared by 4 bases and J by 3 bases, with 2 bases of the junction left unmatched. CDR3 size: 16 residues. CDR3: CASSRGLAGHTGELFF. CDR3 nucleotides: TGTGCCAGCAGCCGGGGACTAGCGGGACACACCGGGGAGCTGTTTTTT. Drawing the rest from reference TRBV3-1 and TRBJ2-2, the complete variable domain is DTAVSQTPKYLVTQMGNDKSIKCEQNLGHDTMYWYKQDSKKFLKIMFSYNNKELIINETVPNRFSPKSPDKAHLNLHINSLELGDSAVYFCASSRGLAGHTGELFFGEGSRLTVL.

This clonotype was seen more than once but under ten times. The chain links TRBV4-3 to TRBJ2-1; TRBD2 matches 8 bases. Germline loops: CDR1 LGHNA, CDR2 YSLEER. The CDR3 totals 16 residues. V dropped 0 bases and J dropped 4; count of bases not matched to a gene: 5. This CDR3 is CASSQDWTGGYNEQFF. The CDR3 DNA reads as TGCGCCAGCAGCCAAGACTGGACGGGAGGGTACAATGAGCAGTTCTTC.

This clonotype was counted ten times or more. One end of the junction varies from germline; a read error may be responsible. The chain uses TRBV7-2 and TRBJ2-7; 9 bases are a match to TRBD2. The CDR3 is made up of 16 amino acids. Germline CDR1 and CDR2: SGHTA and FQGNSA. In nucleotides, the CDR3 is TGTGCCAGCAGCTCCTCTAGCGGGACGGGGCATTACGAGCGGTACTTC. It translates to CASSSSSGTGHYERYF.

This clonotype has only a few counts. The V gene is TRBV11-2, the J gene TRBJ2-7, with 9 bases fitting TRBD2. Unmatched junction bases numbered 13, after V lost 5 bases and J lost 2 bases. The CDR3 loop spans 17 amino acids. CDR1 and CDR2 from the germline V gene are SGHAT and FQNNGV. CDR3 sequence: CASSPHHSGRAPYEQYF. The CDR3 coding sequence is TGTGCCAGCAGCCCACACCATAGCGGGAGAGCACCCTACGAGCAGTACTTC.

This clonotype has a count of ten or more. The rearrangement uses TRBV15 and TRBJ2-7; D not certain. Germline values: CDR1 LNHNV, CDR2 YYDKDF (reference sequence). The CDR3 totals 12 residues. The germline V and J ends were trimmed by 0 bases and 5 bases, with 5 bases remaining between them. CDR3 nucleotides: TGTGCCACCAGCAGAGATTCCCACGAGCAGTACTTC. The encoded protein is CATSRDSHEQYF.

This chain connects TRBV20-1 to TRBJ1-6, with TRBD1 identical over 7 bases. CDR3 length: 16 amino acids. V trimming: 4 bases; J trimming: 4 bases; junction bases outside the gene matches: 10. CDR1 and CDR2 (germline): DFQATT, SNEGSKA (reference sequence). In nucleotides, the CDR3 is TGCAGTGCTACCCCGGGACAGCGTATATATAATTCACCCCTCCACTTT. Translated: CSATPGQRIYNSPLHF.

There are a few counts of this clonotype. This chain links TRBV25-1 with TRBJ2-7, with 8 bases identical to TRBD2. The CDR3 has 15 amino acids. Germline values: CDR1 MGHDK, CDR2 SYGVNS. Unmatched junction bases numbered 5, after V lost 2 bases and J lost 2 bases. The CDR3 here is CASSEVAGGPYEQYF. DNA for the CDR3: TGTGCCAGCAGTGAAGTTGCGGGAGGACCCTACGAGCAGTACTTC.

The chain uses TRBV4-2 and TRBJ2-1; TRBD2 aligns across 10 bases. Germline V gene data show CDR1 as LGHNA and CDR2 as YNFKEQ. J was trimmed by 6 bases and V by 0 bases; bases with no gene match: 8. The CDR3 runs to 17 residues. Here the CDR3 DNA reads TGTGCCAGCAGCCAAGATCCAGGGCTAGCGGGAGTCAATGAGCAGTTCTTC. The encoded protein is CASSQDPGLAGVNEQFF.

The chain employs TRBV20-1 and TRBJ1-6; maybe TRBD1 (6 bases). Trimming pared 7 bases from V and 1 base from J, leaving 14 bases between. CDR3 size: 15 residues. Germline assignment: CDR1 DFQATT and CDR2 SNEGSKA (reference sequence). The CDR3 region has the DNA TGCAGTGTCCAGGGGTCGAAGTCCTATAATTCACCCCTCCACTTT. It specifies CSVQGSKSYNSPLHF.

CDR3 coding DNA: TGTGCCAGCAGACAACCGGCCACGGAGGAAGAGCAGTTCTTC. Protein sequence: CASRQPATEEEQFF. This chain connects TRBV6-1 to TRBJ2-1, with a weak D call TRBD2 (5 bases). Germline V gene data show CDR1 as MNHNS and CDR2 as SASEGT. CDR3 length equals 14 residues. V was trimmed by 6 bases and J by 10 bases, leaving 19 bases between them.

The chain combines TRBV20-1 with TRBJ1-4; D remains unclear. CDR1 and CDR2 (germline): DFQATT, SNEGSKA (reference sequence). The CDR3 is 16 amino acids. Trimming took off 5 bases at V and 2 bases at J, with 18 bases between the two ends. The CDR3 DNA sequence: TGCAGTGCTCCGGGAGCCCTCCTGAGGACTAATGAAAAACTGTTTTTT. This translates into CSAPGALLRTNEKLFF.

This clonotype was found a few times. The rearrangement joins TRBV6-5 to TRBJ2-1, with D tentatively TRBD1 or TRBD2 (5 bases each). Trimming took 4 bases from V and 6 from J, leaving 19 bases between them. CDR3 length: 16 residues. Germline V lookup: CDR1 MNHEY, CDR2 SVGAGI. The CDR3 is CASSFPRGSAPNEQFF. The CDR3 DNA is TGTGCCAGCAGTTTCCCTCGGGGCTCAGCTCCCAATGAGCAGTTCTTC.

This clonotype was seen at least ten times. The rearrangement links TRBV3-1 to TRBJ2-7, with D maybe TRBD1 (5 bases). V dropped 3 bases and J dropped 6 bases, with 15 bases sitting between them. Germline V gene lookup returns CDR1 LGHDT and CDR2 YNNKEL (reference sequence). The CDR3 is made up of 14 amino acids. CDR3 protein: CASSHQGVAAEQYF. As DNA, the CDR3 is TGTGCCAGCAGCCACCAGGGCGTAGCAGCCGAGCAGTACTTC.

This clonotype was detected only a few times. Here the CDR3 DNA reads TGTGCCAGCATCAACAGGGGTCGGGACACTGAAGCTTTCTTT. This codes for CASINRGRDTEAFF. The chain links TRBV27 to TRBJ1-1, with 7 bases identical to TRBD1. CDR1 and CDR2 from the germline V gene are MNHEY and SMNVEV (reference sequence). The CDR3 has 14 residues. The V segment lost 7 bases and the J segment 3 bases; nucleotides outside the gene matches: 8.